This T cell receptor (beta chain) comes out of a study of blood T cell repertoires in COVID-19. Turning to the study itself: T cells, B-cell-depleted T cells, or PBMCs provided the cDNA or gDNA that served as material.

J lost 3 bases, V lost 1 base, and 6 bases had no gene match. CDR3 length: 16 amino acids. CDR1 and CDR2 (germline): LGHDT, YNNKEL (reference sequence). In its sample, this clone was seen once. In the source study's methods: Using reference gene primer amplification, nucleated cell counts were estimated. The assay was immunoSEQ multiplex PCR, and TCRdb's table has in-frame clones only and misses some. V and J calls and clone size are as listed in that table; D and trimming were resolved from the DNA. The sample has 72,000 or so clones, about 81% seen once; the top ten hold over 8.5%. The chain joins TRBV3-1 (or the pseudogene TRBV3-2) to TRBJ2-3; 8 bases line up with TRBD2. This receptor was obtained from a human donor in a cohort sampled during active COVID-19. Sequencing was performed on peripheral blood. The DNA of the CDR3 is TGTGCCAGCAGCCAAGTCCACCGGGGGGGAACAGATACGCAGTATTTT. Amino acids: CASSQVHRGGTDTQYF.